The 19 T cell receptor beta chains below were found in one sample sequenced in a study of long-term antiretroviral therapy in people with HIV. Survey-level immunoSEQ v3.0 assays were run. TCRdb keeps only in-frame clones here, not all; method: immunoSEQ multiplex PCR. Here the sample spans about 13,000 clones, over 75% being singletons. Sequenced here: unsorted PBMCs, sampled 1.3 years after starting antiretroviral therapy. All receptors come from a woman aged 18-29 years with HIV.

V gene TRBV29-1 combines with J gene TRBJ1-3, with 8 positions matching TRBD1. The CDR3 extends over 14 amino acids. Germline lookup yields CDR1 SQVTM and CDR2 ANQGSEA. Trimming at V came to 3 bases and at J to 0 bases, leaving 1 base not matched to a gene. CDR3 protein: CSVDTGGSGNTIYF. The CDR3, as DNA: TGCAGCGTTGACACAGGGGGCTCTGGAAACACCATATATTTT.

The V gene is TRBV25-1, the J gene TRBJ2-2; possibly TRBD1 or TRBD2 for D (5 bases each). The germline CDR1 and CDR2 sequences are MGHDK and SYGVNS. Trimming pared 2 bases from V and 6 bases from J, leaving 16 bases between. The CDR3 is made up of 16 amino acids. The CDR3 loop is CASSERGDQGPGELFF. The CDR3 DNA reads as TGTGCCAGCAGTGAACGAGGGGACCAAGGGCCCGGGGAGCTGTTTTTT.

About this clone: The same CDR3 arises from other DNA sequences in this sample as well. The chain carries TRBV9 and TRBJ2-2; D could derive from TRBD1 or TRBD2 (5 bases each). Germline CDR1 reads SGDLS; CDR2 reads YYNGEE. This CDR3 has 14 residues. V was trimmed by 6 bases and J by 0 bases, leaving 9 bases between them. CDR3 bases: TGTGCCAGCAAGGGACCTTCGAACACCGGGGAGCTGTTTTTT. Its protein is CASKGPSNTGELFF.

This chain connects TRBV7-9 to TRBJ2-2; TRBD1 matches 9 bases. The V segment lost 5 bases and the J segment 1 base; nucleotides outside the gene matches: 2. This CDR3 region has 15 residues. In germline, CDR1 is SEHNR, CDR2 FQNEAQ (reference sequence). This chain's CDR3 is CASSPDRGNTGELFF. CDR3 bases: TGTGCCAGCAGCCCGGACAGGGGGAACACCGGGGAGCTGTTTTTT.

Comment on this clone: Other DNA sequences in the sample encode the same CDR3. The chain employs TRBV6-5 and TRBJ2-7, with D uncertain. Germline lookup yields CDR1 MNHEY and CDR2 SVGAGI. CDR3 length: 14 amino acids. Trimming removed 0 bases from V and 3 bases from J, with 9 bases in between. For the CDR3, the DNA is TGTGCCAGCAGTTACTCATTAGGTCTCTACGAGCAGTACTTC. Protein sequence: CASSYSLGLYEQYF.

This clone was found a few times. This chain links TRBV7-9 with TRBJ1-5; unclear D gene. The CDR3 covers 14 residues. The germline V gene has CDR1 SEHNR and CDR2 FQNEAQ (reference sequence). The ends were cut back, 5 bases at V and 3 bases at J, with 11 bases in the middle. The CDR3 region is CASSPDGFNQPQHF. The CDR3 DNA is TGTGCCAGCAGCCCTGACGGATTCAATCAGCCCCAGCATTTT.

The chain combines TRBV7-9 with TRBJ2-1; D is perhaps TRBD1 (6 bases). This CDR3 has 15 residues. Germline V CDR1 and CDR2: SEHNR, FQNEAQ (reference sequence). The V end lost 1 base, the J end lost 6 bases, and 13 bases lay between the germline ends. CDR3 sequence (DNA): TGTGCCAGCAGCTTAGGGTCCGGCAGGGGCAATGAGCAGTTCTTC. This translates into CASSLGSGRGNEQFF. The full variable domain, in which reference TRBV7-9 and TRBJ2-1 provide the parts outside the CDR3, is DTGVSQNPRHKITKRGQNVTFRCDPISEHNRLYWYRQTLGQGPEFLTYFQNEAQLEKSRLLSDRFSAERPKGSFSTLEIQRTEQGDSAMYLCASSLGSGRGNEQFFGPGTRLTVL.

The chain carries TRBV6-5 and TRBJ1-1, with 10 bases that match TRBD1. Germline V CDR1 and CDR2: MNHEY, SVGAGI. CDR3 length: 15 residues. J lost 7 bases, V lost 4 bases, and 9 bases had no gene match. CDR3 sequence reads: CASSSLTGGGGEAFF. CDR3 bases: TGTGCCAGCAGTTCCCTGACAGGGGGCGGTGGTGAAGCTTTCTTT.

The rearrangement links TRBV7-9 to TRBJ1-5, with D uncertain. Trimming removed 5 bases at V and 9 bases at J, with 14 bases between. Per germline, CDR1 SEHNR and CDR2 FQNEAQ (reference sequence). This CDR3 contains 13 residues. CDR3 DNA sequence: TGTGCCAGCAGCCTCCAAGGCGGGTCGCCCCAGCATTTT. Amino acids: CASSLQGGSPQHF. Looking up the rest from reference TRBV7-9 and TRBJ1-5 gives the full variable domain: DTGVSQNPRHKITKRGQNVTFRCDPISEHNRLYWYRQTLGQGPEFLTYFQNEAQLEKSRLLSDRFSAERPKGSFSTLEIQRTEQGDSAMYLCASSLQGGSPQHFGDGTRLSIL.

This clone appeared a few times. This chain connects TRBV7-2 to TRBJ2-7; 8 bases align to TRBD2. Germline values: CDR1 SGHTA, CDR2 FQGNSA. This CDR3 has 17 residues. V gave up 0 bases and J gave up 1 base; unmatched junction bases: 8. CDR3 coding DNA: TGTGCCAGCAGCTTAGCCCCTGTGAGCGGGGGTTCCTACGAGCAGTACTTC. Its translation: CASSLAPVSGGSYEQYF.

CDR3 coding DNA: TGTGCCAGTAGTATTCGCGACAGAGGAGAGACCCAGTACTTC. Translated: CASSIRDRGETQYF. The V gene is TRBV19, the J gene TRBJ2-5, with D maybe TRBD1 (5 bases). The CDR3 totals 14 residues. V was clipped by 3 bases and J by 4 bases, with 12 bases between them. CDR1 is LNHDA and CDR2 is SQIVND in the germline V gene (reference sequence).

The V and J genes are TRBV7-9 and TRBJ1-5; the D is unclear. This CDR3 spans 12 amino acids. Germline assignment: CDR1 SEHNR and CDR2 FQNEAQ (reference sequence). Trimming stripped 2 bases from V and 5 bases from J, with 4 bases between. The CDR3 nucleotides are TGTGCCAGCAGCTTAAACCATCAGCCCCAGCATTTT. This translates into CASSLNHQPQHF.

This rearrangement joins TRBV29-1 to TRBJ2-1; 8 bases fit TRBD1. This CDR3 contains 13 residues. V lost 6 bases, J lost 7 bases, and 8 bases stayed unmatched. Germline values: CDR1 SQVTM, CDR2 ANQGSEA. Here the CDR3 reads CSVGTGLTNEQFF. The CDR3 bases are TGCAGCGTGGGGACAGGACTAACAAATGAGCAGTTCTTC.

The chain employs TRBV30 and TRBJ1-1; D not certain. V was pared by 0 bases and J by 5 bases, with 10 bases between. The CDR3 extends over 13 amino acids. The germline gives CDR1 GTSNPN, CDR2 SVGIG (reference sequence). CDR3 sequence: CAWSVGSPTEAFF. CDR3 bases: TGTGCCTGGAGTGTAGGTTCCCCGACTGAAGCTTTCTTT. The full variable domain, in which reference TRBV30 and TRBJ1-1 provide the parts outside the CDR3, is SQTIHQWPATLVQPVGSPLSLECTVEGTSNPNLYWYRQAAGRGLQLLFYSVGIGQISSEVPQNLSASRPQDRQFILSSKKLLLSDSGFYLCAWSVGSPTEAFFGQGTRLTVV.

V and J are TRBV2 and TRBJ2-7, with unresolved D. In germline, CDR1 is SNHLY, CDR2 FYNNEI. V lost 3 bases and J lost 2, with 14 bases in between. This CDR3 has 15 amino acids. CDR3: CASSDVGIGPYEQYF. In DNA, the CDR3 is TGTGCCAGCAGTGACGTCGGAATAGGACCCTACGAGCAGTACTTC.

J is TRBJ2-7 and V is TRBV7-6; perhaps D is TRBD1 or TRBD2 (5 bases each). Trimming left V 3 bases short and J 0 bases short, with 15 bases between. Germline values: CDR1 SGHVS, CDR2 FNYEAQ. The CDR3 runs to 16 residues. CDR3 in amino acids: CASSLASGRASYEQYF. The CDR3 DNA is TGTGCCAGCAGCTTGGCGTCGGGACGCGCCTCCTACGAGCAGTACTTC.

This chain connects TRBV11-1 to TRBJ2-1; 11 nucleotides agree with TRBD2. The V segment lost 4 bases and the J segment 5 bases; nucleotides outside the gene matches: 4. CDR1 and CDR2 (germline): SGHAT, FQDESV (reference sequence). The CDR3 runs to 15 residues. The CDR3 region is CASSSGLAGHNEQFF. For the CDR3, the DNA is TGTGCCAGCAGCTCAGGACTAGCGGGCCACAATGAGCAGTTCTTC.

This chain uses TRBV6-5 with TRBJ2-7; the match to TRBD1 covers 10 bases. The trim removed 4 bases at V and 6 bases at J, leaving 3 bases unmatched. This CDR3 has 13 residues. From germline, CDR1 is MNHEY and CDR2 SVGAGI. CDR3 loop: CASSLGQGVEQYF. The DNA of the CDR3 is TGTGCCAGCAGTTTAGGACAGGGGGTCGAGCAGTACTTC.

There are a few counts of this clone. The V call is TRBV9, the J call TRBJ2-3; D unclear. The germline V gene has CDR1 SGDLS and CDR2 YYNGEE. V lost 0 bases and J lost 3, with 8 bases in between. CDR3 length: 14 amino acids. The CDR3 DNA follows: TGTGCCAGCAGCGTAGGGGCGGATACAGATACGCAGTATTTT. Translated: CASSVGADTDTQYF.